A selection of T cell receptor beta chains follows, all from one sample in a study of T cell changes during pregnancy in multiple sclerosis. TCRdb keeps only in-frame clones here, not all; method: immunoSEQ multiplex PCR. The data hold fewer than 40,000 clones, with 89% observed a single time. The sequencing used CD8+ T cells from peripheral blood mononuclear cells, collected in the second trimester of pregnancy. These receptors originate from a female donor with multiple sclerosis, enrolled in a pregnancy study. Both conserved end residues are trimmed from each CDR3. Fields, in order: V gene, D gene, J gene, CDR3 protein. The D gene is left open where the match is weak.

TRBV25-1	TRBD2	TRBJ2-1	ASSEISSGSSYNEQF
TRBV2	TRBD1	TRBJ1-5	ASSANQDRGSKWGYSNQPQH
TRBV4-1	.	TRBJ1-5	ASSGTGINQPQH
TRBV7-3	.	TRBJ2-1	ASSPEDNEQF
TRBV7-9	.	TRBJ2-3	ASSLAGRGLTDTQY
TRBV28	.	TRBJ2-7	ASSLGGIHGLGYEQY
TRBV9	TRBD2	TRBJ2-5	ASSVAISGLAEETQY
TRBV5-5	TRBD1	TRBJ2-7	ASNDRVDEQY
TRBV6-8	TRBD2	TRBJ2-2	ASSYSNGTRGFTGELF
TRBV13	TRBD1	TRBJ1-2	ASSLGTGGTGYT
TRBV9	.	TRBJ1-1	ASSLRDMNTEAF
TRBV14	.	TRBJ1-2	ASSFRTDYGYT
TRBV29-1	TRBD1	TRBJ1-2	SVETGGPSNYGYT
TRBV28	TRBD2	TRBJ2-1	ASKAGGMHEQF
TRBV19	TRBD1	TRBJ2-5	ASSTTTGVRETQY
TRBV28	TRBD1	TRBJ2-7	ASSPRGWGPTYEQY
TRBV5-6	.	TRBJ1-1	ASSFMGGLTEAF
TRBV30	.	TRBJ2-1	AWSPSYNEQF
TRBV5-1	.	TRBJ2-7	ASSLLTIRATQREQY
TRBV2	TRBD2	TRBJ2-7	ASSGGTSGYEQY
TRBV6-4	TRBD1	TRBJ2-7	ASSPSPGTGGGEQY
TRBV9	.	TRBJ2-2	ASSTTGSGELF
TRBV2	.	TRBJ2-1	ASRSHPKPPNEQF
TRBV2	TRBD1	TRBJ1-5	ASSEGTLDRAHGWPQH
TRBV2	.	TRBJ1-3	ASSARGPGNTIY
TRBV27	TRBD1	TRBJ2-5	ASARQGQETQY
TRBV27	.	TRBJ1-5	ASSRNGGNQPQH
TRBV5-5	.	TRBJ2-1	ASSLRYNEQF
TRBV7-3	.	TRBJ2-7	ASSLTRDYEQY
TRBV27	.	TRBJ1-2	ASSTVRGYGYT
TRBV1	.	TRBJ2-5	TSSRQPTSGGGTQY
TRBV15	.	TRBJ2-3	ATAMEGATDTQY
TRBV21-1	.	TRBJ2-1	ASSKGGQGPFFYNEQF
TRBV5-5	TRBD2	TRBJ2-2	ASSLAFSGSKDGELF
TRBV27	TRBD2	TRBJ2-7	ATSISSGGLSYEQY
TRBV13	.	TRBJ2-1	ASSPRLLNEQF
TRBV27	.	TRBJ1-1	ASNLRSNTEAF
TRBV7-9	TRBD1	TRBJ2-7	ASSLEQGVDEQY
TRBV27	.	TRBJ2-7	ASSQRGIFYEQY
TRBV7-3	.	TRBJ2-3	ASSFSPDTQY
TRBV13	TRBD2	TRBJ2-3	ASSLSGGVLFTDTQY
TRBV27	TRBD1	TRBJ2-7	ASRFTGTVTYEQY
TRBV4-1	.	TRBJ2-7	ASSPPSGPYEQY
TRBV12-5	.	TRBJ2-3	ASGGDDKGRDTQY
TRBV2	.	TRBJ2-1	ASNSRLPLNEQF
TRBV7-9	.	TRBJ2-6	ASSQGRAGANVLT
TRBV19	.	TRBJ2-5	ASSIGIFAGSFQETQY
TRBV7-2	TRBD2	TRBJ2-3	ASRPTSGETSTDTQY
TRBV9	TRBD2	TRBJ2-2	ASAISGKNTGELF
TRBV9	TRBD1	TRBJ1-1	ASSRTGGGTEAF
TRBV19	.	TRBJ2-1	ASSILRENEQF
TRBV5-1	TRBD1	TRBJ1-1	ASSLGASGQAYTEAF
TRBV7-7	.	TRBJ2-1	ASSPSYSSYNEQF
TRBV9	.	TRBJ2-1	ASSVATQGKSDEQF
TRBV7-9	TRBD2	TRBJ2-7	ASSQPSGSSYEQY